This TCR beta chain is from a study of OX40 agonist ivuxolimab in advanced cancers. As regards this clone: The antigen remains unidentified.

Clones were sequenced by immunoSEQ multiplex PCR, and TCRdb holds only the in-frame ones, with some missing. Of about 27,000 clones listed, 76% were seen once; the top ten hold around 14%. Study-wide results and caveats: On average, CD8+ T cells had more expanded clones than CD4+. With doses of 0.1-3.0 mg/kg, partial responders showed among the lowest clonal expansion.

The germline V gene has CDR1 SGHTA and CDR2 FQGNSA. This CDR3 spans 17 amino acids. V gave up 0 bases and J gave up 0 bases, with 12 bases separating them. This receptor was obtained from an adult with an advanced solid tumor such as melanoma, head and neck, liver or kidney cancer. Material: CD4+ or CD8+ T cells sorted from blood, obtained in a trial of the OX40 agonist ivuxolimab. V and J are TRBV7-2 and TRBJ1-3, with D maybe TRBD1 (5 bases). CDR3 coding DNA: TGTGCCAGCAGCTTAGCCATACAGGCTCGCTCTGGAAACACCATATATTTT. Its translation is CASSLAIQARSGNTIYF. The full variable domain, completed using reference TRBV7-2 and TRBJ1-3, is GAGVSQSPSNKVTEKGKDVELRCDPISGHTALYWYRQSLGQGLEFLIYFQGNSAPDKSGLPSDRFSAERTGGSVSTLTIQRTQQEDSAVYLCASSLAIQARSGNTIYFGEGSWLTVV.